The 18 T cell receptor beta chains below come from one sample, sequenced in a study of blood T cell repertoires in COVID-19. The assay was immunoSEQ multiplex PCR, and TCRdb's table has in-frame clones only and misses some. Altogether about 120,000 clones are present, approximately 87% being singletons, with the ten largest covering approximately 7.9%. Sequencing input: peripheral blood. All receptors come from a man in his 70s who had recovered from COVID-19.

This clone has just one count. This sequence joins TRBV7-9 and TRBJ1-4; 7 bases are a match to TRBD1. Germline CDR1 reads SEHNR; CDR2 reads FQNEAQ (reference sequence). V dropped 5 bases and J dropped 6; count of bases not matched to a gene: 6. The CDR3 contains 14 residues. CDR3 nucleotides: TGTGCCAGCAGCCCCGGGACAGTGCATGAAAAACTGTTTTTT. The encoded protein is CASSPGTVHEKLFF.

V is TRBV13 and J is TRBJ2-7; D is undetermined. The CDR3 runs to 14 residues. Trimming pared 3 bases from V and 2 bases from J, leaving 11 bases between. Germline-derived CDR1 and CDR2 are PRHDT and FYEKMQ (reference sequence). CDR3 in amino acids: CASSFTVAAYEQYF. The CDR3 DNA reads as TGTGCCAGCAGCTTCACTGTAGCCGCCTACGAGCAGTACTTC.

The chain combines TRBV4-1 with TRBJ2-7; 8 bases are shared with TRBD1. Per germline, CDR1 MGHRA and CDR2 YSYEKL. The CDR3 runs 14 residues. V dropped 4 bases and J dropped 6; count of bases not matched to a gene: 8. The CDR3 loop reads CASSRLQGAGEQYF. CDR3 in DNA: TGCGCCAGCAGCCGGTTGCAGGGGGCGGGCGAGCAGTACTTC.

This chain links TRBV27 with TRBJ2-1, with TRBD2 matching 10 bases. CDR3 length: 18 residues. V was clipped by 5 bases and J by 0 bases; unmatched bases: 10. Germline loops: CDR1 MNHEY, CDR2 SMNVEV (reference sequence). The CDR3 coding sequence is TGTGCCAGCAGTCGGGGAAGAGCGGGAGGGCCCTCCTACAATGAGCAGTTCTTC. Translating gives CASSRGRAGGPSYNEQFF.

The V gene is TRBV7-8, the J gene TRBJ2-7; maybe TRBD1 (5 bases). Germline CDR1 is SGHVS and CDR2 is FQNEAQ. The CDR3 has 14 residues. Deletions cut 1 base from V and 1 base from J, with 8 bases between. CDR3 sequence reads: CASSLETASYEQYF. Here the CDR3 DNA reads TGTGCCAGCAGCTTAGAGACAGCGTCCTACGAGCAGTACTTC.

The chain has TRBV29-1 and TRBJ1-1, with D hard to call. The germline gives CDR1 SQVTM, CDR2 ANQGSEA. CDR3 size: 11 residues. Trimming shortened V by 6 bases and J by 1 base, and 6 bases separated the two germline ends. The CDR3 coding sequence is TGCAGCGTGCGGGCGAACACTGAAGCTTTCTTT. The encoded protein is CSVRANTEAFF.

The V and J genes are TRBV28 and TRBJ1-2; the match to TRBD1 covers 9 bases. The CDR3 is 13 residues long. Trimming removed 5 bases from V and 2 bases from J; junction bases left unmatched: 0. Germline-derived CDR1 and CDR2 are MDHEN and SYDVKM. CDR3 in amino acids: CASSTGGNYGYTF. For the CDR3, the DNA is TGTGCCAGCAGTACAGGGGGCAACTATGGCTACACCTTC.

In this sample, this clone turned up once. This chain uses TRBV10-3 with TRBJ2-7; D might be TRBD2 (6 bases). Germline V gives CDR1 ENHRY, CDR2 SYGVKD. The CDR3 loop spans 12 amino acids. The V end lost 2 bases, the J end lost 7 bases, and 9 bases lay between the germline ends. CDR3 sequence: CAISEPGREQYF. The CDR3 DNA is TGTGCCATCAGTGAGCCGGGGAGGGAGCAGTACTTC.

The genes are TRBV7-9 and TRBJ2-1; 9 nucleotides agree with TRBD1. V dropped 8 bases and J dropped 10; count of bases not matched to a gene: 15. There are 15 residues in the CDR3. Germline V gene data show CDR1 as SEHNR and CDR2 as FQNEAQ (reference sequence). As DNA, the CDR3 is TGTGCCAGCTCCAAACCGGGACAGGGCTTAGGGGAGCAGTTCTTC. Translation: CASSKPGQGLGEQFF. The full variable domain, rest sourced from reference TRBV7-9 and TRBJ2-1, is DTGVSQNPRHKITKRGQNVTFRCDPISEHNRLYWYRQTLGQGPEFLTYFQNEAQLEKSRLLSDRFSAERPKGSFSTLEIQRTEQGDSAMYLCASSKPGQGLGEQFFGPGTRLTVL.

This chain uses TRBV28 with TRBJ2-3, with D unresolved. The CDR3 is made up of 12 amino acids. CDR1 is MDHEN and CDR2 is SYDVKM in the germline V gene. The V and J ends lost 6 bases and 2 bases respectively, with 6 bases between them. The CDR3 coding sequence is TGTGCCAGCAGCCAGGACACAGATACGCAGTATTTT. It codes for CASSQDTDTQYF.

This rearrangement joins TRBV13 to TRBJ2-2; D may be TRBD1 (5 bases). CDR1 and CDR2 from the germline V gene are PRHDT and FYEKMQ (reference sequence). With 3 bases removed from V and 3 bases from J, the gap between germline ends came to 8 bases. The CDR3 covers 14 residues. The CDR3 region has the DNA TGTGCCAGCAGCTTCGTAGGGGACACCGGGGAGCTGTTTTTT. Its protein product is CASSFVGDTGELFF.

The chain combines TRBV7-2 with TRBJ2-7; 9 bases match TRBD1. V shed 3 bases and J 2 bases; nucleotides not matched to a gene: 11. The CDR3 contains 17 residues. Germline loops: CDR1 SGHTA, CDR2 FQGNSA. CDR3 amino acids: CASSLNSDRGQAYEQYF. The CDR3 bases are TGTGCCAGCAGCTTGAACTCGGACAGGGGACAAGCCTACGAGCAGTACTTC.

This clone was seen only a few times. CDR3 bases: TGTGCCAGTAGTATTTCTTCTGACAGACACGAGCAGTACTTC. Protein: CASSISSDRHEQYF. The rearrangement joins TRBV19 to TRBJ2-7, with D possibly TRBD1 on 5 matching bases. The CDR3 has 14 residues. V dropped 3 bases and J dropped 5 bases, with 14 bases sitting between them. Germline CDR1 LNHDA, CDR2 SQIVND (reference sequence).

The rearrangement joins TRBV5-1 to TRBJ1-1; D might be TRBD1 (5 bases). The CDR3 runs 14 residues. Germline values: CDR1 SGHRS, CDR2 YFSETQ. The V gene lost 4 bases and the J gene lost 5 bases, with 15 bases spanning the gap. Here the CDR3 reads CASSPGTRRTEAFF. CDR3 bases: TGCGCCAGCAGCCCGGGGACTCGGAGGACTGAAGCTTTCTTT. Based on the CDR3 plus reference TRBV5-1 and TRBJ1-1, the full variable domain is KAGVTQTPRYLIKTRGQQVTLSCSPISGHRSVSWYQQTPGQGLQFLFEYFSETQRNKGNFPGRFSGRQFSNSRSEMNVSTLELGDSALYLCASSPGTRRTEAFFGQGTRLTVV.

The genes are TRBV9 and TRBJ2-1; 11 positions agree with TRBD2. In germline, CDR1 is SGDLS, CDR2 YYNGEE. This CDR3 region has 16 residues. The J segment lost 8 bases and the V segment lost 0 bases, leaving 7 bases of the junction unmatched. The CDR3 region has the DNA TGTGCCAGCAGCGTAGCGGCTAGCGGGGGGATGCATGAGCAGTTCTTC. The encoded protein is CASSVAASGGMHEQFF. Supplemented by reference TRBV9 and TRBJ2-1, the full variable domain reads DSGVTQTPKHLITATGQRVTLRCSPRSGDLSVYWYQQSLDQGLQFLIQYYNGEERAKGNILERFSAQQFPDLHSELNLSSLELGDSALYFCASSVAASGGMHEQFFGPGTRLTVL.

This rearrangement joins TRBV19 to TRBJ2-1, with 9 nucleotides matching TRBD2. Germline V lookup: CDR1 LNHDA, CDR2 SQIVND (reference sequence). The CDR3 has 16 amino acids. Unmatched junction bases numbered 6, after V lost 2 bases and J lost 4 bases. This chain's CDR3 is CASSIRAGGSYNEQFF. Here the CDR3 DNA reads TGTGCCAGTAGTATACGCGCGGGGGGGTCGTACAATGAGCAGTTCTTC.

The J gene is TRBJ2-7, the V gene TRBV5-5; tentatively, D is TRBD1 (5 bases). The CDR3 has 12 amino acids. Germline assignment: CDR1 SGHKS and CDR2 YYEKEE (reference sequence). With 7 bases removed from V and 6 bases from J, the gap between germline ends came to 14 bases. DNA for the CDR3: TGTGCCAGCTCCCGCGACAGTTCCGAGCAGTACTTC. Translated, it gives CASSRDSSEQYF. The full variable domain, with the rest looked up from reference TRBV5-5 and TRBJ2-7, is DAGVTQSPTHLIKTRGQQVTLRCSPISGHKSVSWYQQVLGQGPQFIFQYYEKEERGRGNFPDRFSARQFPNYSSELNVNALLLGDSALYLCASSRDSSEQYFGPGTRLTVT.

The J gene is TRBJ2-5, the V gene TRBV6-5; possibly TRBD2 for D (5 bases). This CDR3 spans 13 amino acids. Trimming pared 2 bases from V and 13 bases from J, leaving 17 bases between. Per the germline V gene, CDR1 is MNHEY and CDR2 is SVGAGI. Here the CDR3 reads CASSYDGAGGLYF. The CDR3 DNA reads TGTGCCAGCAGTTACGATGGCGCGGGCGGTCTGTACTTC.